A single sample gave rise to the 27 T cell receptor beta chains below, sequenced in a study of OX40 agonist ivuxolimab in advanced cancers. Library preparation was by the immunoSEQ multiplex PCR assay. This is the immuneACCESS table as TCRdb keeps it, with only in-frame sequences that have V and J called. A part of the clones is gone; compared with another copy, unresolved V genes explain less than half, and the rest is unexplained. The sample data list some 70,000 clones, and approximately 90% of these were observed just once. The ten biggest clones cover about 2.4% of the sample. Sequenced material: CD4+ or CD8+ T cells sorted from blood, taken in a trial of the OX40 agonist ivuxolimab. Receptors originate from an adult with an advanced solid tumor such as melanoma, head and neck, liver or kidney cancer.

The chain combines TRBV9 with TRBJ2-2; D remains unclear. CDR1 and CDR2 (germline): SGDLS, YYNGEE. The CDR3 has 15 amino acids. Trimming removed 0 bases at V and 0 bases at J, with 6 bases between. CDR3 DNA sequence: TGTGCCAGCAGCGTAGCCCAGACGAACACCGGGGAGCTGTTTTTT. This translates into CASSVAQTNTGELFF. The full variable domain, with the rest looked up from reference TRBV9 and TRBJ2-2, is DSGVTQTPKHLITATGQRVTLRCSPRSGDLSVYWYQQSLDQGLQFLIQYYNGEERAKGNILERFSAQQFPDLHSELNLSSLELGDSALYFCASSVAQTNTGELFFGEGSRLTVL.

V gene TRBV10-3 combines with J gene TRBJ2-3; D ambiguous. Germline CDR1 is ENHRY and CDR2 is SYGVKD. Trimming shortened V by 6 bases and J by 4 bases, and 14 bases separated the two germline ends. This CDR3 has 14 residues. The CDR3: CAIRAPGRADTQYF. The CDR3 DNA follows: TGTGCCATCAGAGCACCAGGTCGGGCAGATACGCAGTATTTT.

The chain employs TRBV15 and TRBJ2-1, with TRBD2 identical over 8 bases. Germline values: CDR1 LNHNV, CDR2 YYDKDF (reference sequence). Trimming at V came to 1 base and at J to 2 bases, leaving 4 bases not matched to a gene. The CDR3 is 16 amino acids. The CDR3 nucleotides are TGTGCCACCAGCAGAGGAGCGGGAGAGGCCTACAATGAGCAGTTCTTC. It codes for CATSRGAGEAYNEQFF.

DNA for the CDR3: TGTGCCAGCCACCAGTCCACGAACACCGGGGAGCTGTTTTTT. As protein: CASHQSTNTGELFF. This rearrangement joins TRBV28 to TRBJ2-2; no clear D. CDR3 length equals 14 residues. V dropped 8 bases and J dropped 0 bases, with 10 bases sitting between them. Germline CDR1 is MDHEN and CDR2 is SYDVKM.

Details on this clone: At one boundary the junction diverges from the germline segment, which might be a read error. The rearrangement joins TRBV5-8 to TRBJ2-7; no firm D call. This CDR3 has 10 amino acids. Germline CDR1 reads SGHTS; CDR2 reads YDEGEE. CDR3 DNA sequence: TGTGCCAGCAGCTTGCTGGAGCTGGACTTC. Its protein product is CASSLLELDF.

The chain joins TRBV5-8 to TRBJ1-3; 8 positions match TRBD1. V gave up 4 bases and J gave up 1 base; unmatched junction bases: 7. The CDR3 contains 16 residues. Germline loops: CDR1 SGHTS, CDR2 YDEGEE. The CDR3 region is CASSPLGTGSGNTIYF. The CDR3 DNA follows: TGTGCCAGCAGCCCATTAGGGACAGGATCTGGAAACACCATATATTTT.

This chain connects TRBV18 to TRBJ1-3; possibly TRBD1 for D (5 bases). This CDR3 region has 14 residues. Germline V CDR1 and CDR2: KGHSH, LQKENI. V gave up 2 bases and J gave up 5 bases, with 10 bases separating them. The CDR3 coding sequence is TGTGCCAGCTCACCAGGGACGGACCGAAACACCATATATTTT. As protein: CASSPGTDRNTIYF.

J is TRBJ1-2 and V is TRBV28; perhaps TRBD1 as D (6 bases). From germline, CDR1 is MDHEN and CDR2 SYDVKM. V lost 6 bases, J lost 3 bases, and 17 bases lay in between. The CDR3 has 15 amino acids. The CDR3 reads CASRPGAGADYGYTF. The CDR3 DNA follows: TGTGCCAGCAGGCCAGGAGCGGGGGCGGACTATGGCTACACCTTC.

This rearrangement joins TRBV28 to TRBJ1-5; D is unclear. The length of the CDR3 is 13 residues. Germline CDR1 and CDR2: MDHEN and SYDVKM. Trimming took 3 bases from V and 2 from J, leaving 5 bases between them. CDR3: CASSFWGNQPQHF. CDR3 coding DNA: TGTGCCAGCAGTTTTTGGGGCAATCAGCCCCAGCATTTT.

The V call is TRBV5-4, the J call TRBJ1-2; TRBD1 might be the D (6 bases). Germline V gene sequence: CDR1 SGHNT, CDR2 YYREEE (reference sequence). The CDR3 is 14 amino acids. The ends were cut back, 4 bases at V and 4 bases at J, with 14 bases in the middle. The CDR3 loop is CASSDQQGGYGYTF. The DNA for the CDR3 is TGTGCCAGCAGCGACCAACAGGGAGGCTATGGCTACACCTTC.

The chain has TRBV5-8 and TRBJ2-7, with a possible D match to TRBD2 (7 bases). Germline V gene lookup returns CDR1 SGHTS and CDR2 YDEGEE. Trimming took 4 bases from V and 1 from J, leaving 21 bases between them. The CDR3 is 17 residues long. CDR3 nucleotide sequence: TGTGCCAGCAGCCGTGGGGGGGGCGGTGGGAATTCCTACGAGCAGTACTTC. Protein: CASSRGGGGGNSYEQYF.

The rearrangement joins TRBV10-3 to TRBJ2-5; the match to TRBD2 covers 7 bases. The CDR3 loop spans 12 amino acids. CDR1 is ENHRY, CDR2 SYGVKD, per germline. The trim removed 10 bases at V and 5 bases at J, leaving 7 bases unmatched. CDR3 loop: CATGGIEETQYF. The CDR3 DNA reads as TGTGCCACCGGGGGGATCGAGGAGACCCAGTACTTC.

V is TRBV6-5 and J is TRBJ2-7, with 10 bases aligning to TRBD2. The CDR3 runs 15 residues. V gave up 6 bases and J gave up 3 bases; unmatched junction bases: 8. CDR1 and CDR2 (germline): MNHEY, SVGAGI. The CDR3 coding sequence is TGTGCCAGCAGCAACCCTACTAGCGGGAACTACGAGCAGTACTTC. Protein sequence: CASSNPTSGNYEQYF.

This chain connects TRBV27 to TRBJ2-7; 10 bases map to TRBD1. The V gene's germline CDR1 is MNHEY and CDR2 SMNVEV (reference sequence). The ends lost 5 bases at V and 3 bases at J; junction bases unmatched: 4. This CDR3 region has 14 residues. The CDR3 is CASSRTGGGYEQYF. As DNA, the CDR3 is TGTGCCAGCAGTAGGACAGGGGGGGGCTACGAGCAGTACTTC.

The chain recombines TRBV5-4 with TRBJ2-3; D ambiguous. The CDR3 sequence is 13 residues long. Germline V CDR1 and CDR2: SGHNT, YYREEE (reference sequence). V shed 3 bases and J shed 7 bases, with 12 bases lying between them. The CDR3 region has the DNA TGTGCCAGCAGCTCCGAAAGTGGAAATACGCAGTATTTT. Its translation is CASSSESGNTQYF. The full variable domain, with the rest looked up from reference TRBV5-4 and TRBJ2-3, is ETGVTQSPTHLIKTRGQQVTLRCSSQSGHNTVSWYQQALGQGPQFIFQYYREEENGRGNFPPRFSGLQFPNYSSELNVNALELDDSALYLCASSSESGNTQYFGPGTRLTVL.

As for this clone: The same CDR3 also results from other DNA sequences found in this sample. The CDR3 sequence is CASSEARETQYF. CDR3 DNA: TGTGCCAGCAGTGAAGCGCGGGAGACCCAGTACTTC. This sequence joins TRBV2 and TRBJ2-5; no clear D. Germline V gene data show CDR1 as SNHLY and CDR2 as FYNNEI. The V gene lost 0 bases and the J gene lost 5 bases, with 4 bases spanning the gap. CDR3 size: 12 residues.

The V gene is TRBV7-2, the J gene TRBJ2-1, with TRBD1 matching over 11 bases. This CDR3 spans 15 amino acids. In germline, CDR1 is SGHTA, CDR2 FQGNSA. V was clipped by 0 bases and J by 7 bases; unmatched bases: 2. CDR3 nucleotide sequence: TGTGCCAGCAGCTTAGCGGGGACAGGGGGGAATGAGCAGTTCTTC. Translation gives CASSLAGTGGNEQFF.

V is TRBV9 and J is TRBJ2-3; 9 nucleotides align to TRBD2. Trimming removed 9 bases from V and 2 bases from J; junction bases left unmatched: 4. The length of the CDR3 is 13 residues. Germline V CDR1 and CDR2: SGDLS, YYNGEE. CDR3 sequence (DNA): TGTGCCACCACTAGCGGGCTCACAGATACGCAGTATTTT. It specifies CATTSGLTDTQYF.

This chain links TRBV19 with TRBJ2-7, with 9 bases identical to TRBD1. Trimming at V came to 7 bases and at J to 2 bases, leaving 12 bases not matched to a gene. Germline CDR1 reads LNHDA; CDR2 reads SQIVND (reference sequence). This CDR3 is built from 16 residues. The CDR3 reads CASTPRWGQGTYEQYF. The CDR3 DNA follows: TGTGCCAGTACCCCGCGATGGGGACAGGGTACCTACGAGCAGTACTTC.

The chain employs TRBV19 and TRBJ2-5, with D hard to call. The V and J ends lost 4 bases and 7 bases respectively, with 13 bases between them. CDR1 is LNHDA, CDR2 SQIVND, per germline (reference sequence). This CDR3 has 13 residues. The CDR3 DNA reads TGTGCCAGTAGTAGGCCGGCCTCGTGGACCCAGTACTTC. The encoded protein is CASSRPASWTQYF.

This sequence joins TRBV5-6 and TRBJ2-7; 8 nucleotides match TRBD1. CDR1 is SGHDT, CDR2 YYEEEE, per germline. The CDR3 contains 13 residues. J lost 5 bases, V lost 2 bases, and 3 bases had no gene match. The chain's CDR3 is CASSFQGAHEQYF. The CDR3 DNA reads TGTGCCAGCAGCTTTCAGGGGGCGCACGAGCAGTACTTC. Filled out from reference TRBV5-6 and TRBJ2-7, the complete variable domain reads DAGVTQSPTHLIKTRGQQVTLRCSPKSGHDTVSWYQQALGQGPQFIFQYYEEEERQRGNFPDRFSGHQFPNYSSELNVNALLLGDSALYLCASSFQGAHEQYFGPGTRLTVT.

Here the CDR3 reads CASRAGTVPYGYTF. The CDR3 coding sequence is TGTGCCAGCAGGGCCGGGACGGTACCTTATGGCTACACCTTC. The chain links TRBV28 to TRBJ1-2; D possibly corresponds to TRBD1 (5 bases). CDR3 length equals 14 residues. The germline CDR1 and CDR2 sequences are MDHEN and SYDVKM. Between the trimmed V and J ends, which lost 6 bases and 5 bases, there was a span of 16 bases.

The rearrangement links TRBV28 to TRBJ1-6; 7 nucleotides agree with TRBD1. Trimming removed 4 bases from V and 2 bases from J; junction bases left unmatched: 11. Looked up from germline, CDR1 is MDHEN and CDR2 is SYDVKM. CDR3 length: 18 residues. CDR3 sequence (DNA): TGTGCCAGCAGTTCCCCGACAGGGCAAATGCCCTATAATTCACCCCTCCACTTT. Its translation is CASSSPTGQMPYNSPLHF.

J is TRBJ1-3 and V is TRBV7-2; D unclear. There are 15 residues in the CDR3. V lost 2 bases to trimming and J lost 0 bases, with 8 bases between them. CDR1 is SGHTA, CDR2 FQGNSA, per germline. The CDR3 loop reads CASSLWGSSGNTIYF. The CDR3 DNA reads TGTGCCAGCAGCTTATGGGGAAGCTCTGGAAACACCATATATTTT.

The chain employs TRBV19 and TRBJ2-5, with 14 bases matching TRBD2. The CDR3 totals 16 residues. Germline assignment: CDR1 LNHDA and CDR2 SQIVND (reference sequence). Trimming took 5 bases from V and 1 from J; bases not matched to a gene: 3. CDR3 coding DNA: TGTGCCAGTAGTGCCGGACTAGCGGGAGGCCAAGAGACCCAGTACTTC. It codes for CASSAGLAGGQETQYF.

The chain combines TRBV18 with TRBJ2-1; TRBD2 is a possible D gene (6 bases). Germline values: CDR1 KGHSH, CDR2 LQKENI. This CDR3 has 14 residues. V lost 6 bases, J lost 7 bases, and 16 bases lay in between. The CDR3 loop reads CASSARDSPNEQFF. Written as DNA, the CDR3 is TGTGCCAGCTCGGCTCGGGACTCCCCGAATGAGCAGTTCTTC.

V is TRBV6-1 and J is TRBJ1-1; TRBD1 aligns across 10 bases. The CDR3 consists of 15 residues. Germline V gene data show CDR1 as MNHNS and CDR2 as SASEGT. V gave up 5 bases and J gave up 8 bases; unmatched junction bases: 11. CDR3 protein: CASSSGQGTPWEAFF. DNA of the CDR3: TGTGCCAGCAGTTCGGGACAGGGGACGCCCTGGGAAGCTTTCTTT.